The T cell receptor beta chain under discussion was sequenced for a study of blood T cell repertoires in COVID-19. The V end was cut by 4 bases, the J end by 7 bases, with 8 bases between. Per germline, CDR1 LNHNV and CDR2 YYDKDF (reference sequence). The CDR3 runs to 13 residues. Some clones are missing from TCRdb's copy, which holds only in-frame ones; the method was immunoSEQ multiplex PCR. Among approximately 49,000 clones listed, 81% were seen once. The sequenced sample consisted of peripheral blood. The origin of this receptor is a woman at least 80 years old with COVID-19, enrolled during active disease. The J gene is TRBJ1-6, the V gene TRBV15; D is unresolved. The CDR3 sequence: CATSNGWNSPLHF. The CDR3 region has the DNA TGTGCCACCAGCAACGGGTGGAATTCACCCCTCCACTTT.